This entry lists 19 T cell receptor beta chains sequenced from one sample in a study of early T cells in non-severe SARS-CoV-2 infection. TCRdb reprocessed the 5' RACE reads with MiXCR, giving one entry per CDR3 protein. The top ten clones hold 4.5% to 7% of a sample with around 80,000 distinct CDR3 sequences, about 13% of them seen once. The sequenced material came from whole blood. Source of these receptors: an adult who was a healthcare worker with PCR-confirmed SARS-CoV-2 infection or an uninfected control (not recorded which).

J is TRBJ1-5 and V is TRBV7-8; TRBD1 aligns across 7 bases. V shed 2 bases and J 4 bases; nucleotides not matched to a gene: 8. This CDR3 is 16 amino acids long. In germline, CDR1 is SGHVS, CDR2 FQNEAQ. The CDR3 reads CASSLRATGQNQPQHF. CDR3 in DNA: TGTGCCAGCAGCTTACGTGCGACAGGGCAAAATCAGCCCCAGCATTTT.

The chain couples TRBV28 to TRBJ2-2, with a tentative D call TRBD2 (6 bases). V was pared by 4 bases and J by 3 bases, with 15 bases between. CDR3 length: 16 residues. Germline V CDR1 and CDR2: MDHEN, SYDVKM. CDR3 coding DNA: TGTGCCAGCAGTTCCCCGGGTAGCGGAGACACCGGGGAGCTGTTTTTT. This translates into CASSSPGSGDTGELFF.

In its sample, this clonotype was seen many times. The rearrangement joins TRBV3-1 to TRBJ2-7, with D perhaps TRBD1 or TRBD2 (5 bases each). V was clipped by 0 bases and J by 5 bases, with 14 bases between them. Germline CDR1 reads LGHDT; CDR2 reads YNNKEL (reference sequence). The CDR3 length is 15 residues. The chain's CDR3 is CASSQDPWGSDEQYF. The DNA of the CDR3 is TGTGCCAGCAGCCAAGACCCTTGGGGGTCGGACGAGCAGTACTTC.

The genes are TRBV12-3 or TRBV12-4 and TRBJ2-1, with 12 bases lining up with TRBD2. CDR3 size: 21 residues. J was trimmed by 0 bases and V by 0 bases; bases with no gene match: 12. This CDR3 reads CASSLAYPSGRAPNSYNEQFF. DNA of the CDR3: TGTGCCAGCAGTTTAGCCTACCCTAGCGGGAGGGCCCCGAACTCCTACAATGAGCAGTTCTTC.

This clonotype is judged medium-sized (0.01 to 0.1%). The rearrangement joins TRBV20-1 to TRBJ2-7; the D call may be TRBD1 or TRBD2 (5 bases each). The CDR3 has 15 amino acids. Trimming cost V 3 bases and J 0 bases, with 15 bases left between them. Germline V CDR1 and CDR2: DFQATT, SNEGSKA (reference sequence). CDR3 in amino acids: CSASPRPGSSYEQYF. The CDR3 DNA sequence: TGCAGTGCTAGTCCGAGGCCAGGGAGCTCCTACGAGCAGTACTTC.

There are a few counts of this clonotype. This chain connects TRBV7-2 to TRBJ2-1, with no clear D. V was pared by 4 bases and J by 3 bases, with 7 bases between. This CDR3 region has 13 residues. Germline CDR1 is SGHTA and CDR2 is FQGNSA. CDR3 loop: CASSSSYYNEQFF. DNA for the CDR3: TGTGCCAGCAGCTCATCATACTACAATGAGCAGTTCTTC.

This clonotype appeared many times. The chain carries TRBV7-6 and TRBJ1-6, with 7 bases that match TRBD1. CDR1 and CDR2 (germline): SGHVS, FNYEAQ. The junction had 13 bases not matched to a gene; V was cut back by 5 bases and J by 9 bases. CDR3 length: 16 residues. The CDR3 loop is CASSPFLTGNGSPLHF. CDR3 in DNA: TGTGCCAGCAGCCCCTTCTTGACAGGGAACGGTTCACCCCTCCACTTT.

The V and J genes are TRBV2 and TRBJ1-1; the D is unclear. V was clipped by 8 bases and J by 5 bases, with 15 bases between them. The CDR3 sequence is 13 residues long. Germline CDR1 and CDR2: SNHLY and FYNNEI. CDR3 amino acids: CASRNRALTEAFF. CDR3 bases: TGTGCCAGCCGTAACCGGGCGTTGACTGAAGCTTTCTTT.

The V gene is TRBV7-9, the J gene TRBJ1-1; D might be TRBD1 (5 bases). The CDR3 has 13 residues. The V end lost 3 bases, the J end lost 1 base, and 6 bases lay between the germline ends. Germline lookup yields CDR1 SEHNR and CDR2 FQNEAQ (reference sequence). This CDR3 is CASSFQGNTEAFF. CDR3 DNA sequence: TGTGCCAGCAGCTTCCAGGGGAACACTGAAGCTTTCTTT.

This clonotype was detected ten times or more. The V and J genes are TRBV7-9 and TRBJ2-3; D gene uncertain. The V gene's germline CDR1 is SEHNR and CDR2 FQNEAQ (reference sequence). This CDR3 spans 13 amino acids. Between the trimmed V and J ends, which lost 2 bases and 1 base, there was a span of 4 bases. The chain's CDR3 is CASSLTGTDTQYF. The CDR3 nucleotides read TGTGCCAGCAGCTTAACGGGCACAGATACGCAGTATTTT. Full variable domain (missing parts from reference TRBV7-9 and TRBJ2-3): DTGVSQNPRHKITKRGQNVTFRCDPISEHNRLYWYRQTLGQGPEFLTYFQNEAQLEKSRLLSDRFSAERPKGSFSTLEIQRTEQGDSAMYLCASSLTGTDTQYFGPGTRLTVL.

V usage is TRBV19 and J usage is TRBJ2-2; a weak D match, TRBD2 (6 bases). Trimming took off 6 bases at V and 6 bases at J, with 8 bases between the two ends. Germline V gene lookup returns CDR1 LNHDA and CDR2 SQIVND (reference sequence). The CDR3 loop spans 12 amino acids. The CDR3 DNA sequence: TGTGCCAGTAGAGGAGGGTCCGGGGAGCTGTTTTTT. Translating gives CASRGGSGELFF.

This clonotype was seen at least ten times. The V and J genes are TRBV5-1 and TRBJ2-7; 10 bases agree with TRBD1. There are 15 residues in the CDR3. Trimming removed 3 bases from V and 2 bases from J; junction bases left unmatched: 5. Germline values: CDR1 SGHRS, CDR2 YFSETQ. Here the CDR3 reads CASSSGTGVPYEQYF. Here the CDR3 DNA reads TGCGCCAGCAGCTCCGGGACAGGGGTCCCCTACGAGCAGTACTTC. Drawing the rest from reference TRBV5-1 and TRBJ2-7, the complete variable domain is KAGVTQTPRYLIKTRGQQVTLSCSPISGHRSVSWYQQTPGQGLQFLFEYFSETQRNKGNFPGRFSGRQFSNSRSEMNVSTLELGDSALYLCASSSGTGVPYEQYFGPGTRLTVT.

The chain employs TRBV7-8 and TRBJ2-2; D not resolved. From germline, CDR1 is SGHVS and CDR2 FQNEAQ. CDR3 length: 15 amino acids. Trimming cost V 1 base and J 7 bases, with 13 bases left between them. This chain's CDR3 is CASSLDLRLIGELFF. In nucleotides, the CDR3 is TGTGCCAGCAGCTTAGATCTCCGACTTATCGGGGAGCTGTTTTTT.

There are a few counts of this clonotype. J is TRBJ1-1 and V is TRBV3-1; 9 bases match TRBD1. Trimming removed 2 bases from V and 2 bases from J; junction bases left unmatched: 3. The CDR3 contains 15 residues. From germline, CDR1 is LGHDT and CDR2 YNNKEL (reference sequence). CDR3 DNA: TGTGCCAGCAGCCAACGAACAGGGGGCAACACTGAAGCTTTCTTT. This sequence encodes CASSQRTGGNTEAFF.

This clonotype has a handful of counts. The J gene is TRBJ2-4, the V gene TRBV20-1; 7 nucleotides match TRBD1. The V and J ends lost 2 bases and 1 base, in that order; junction bases with no gene match: 11. Germline V gene lookup returns CDR1 DFQATT and CDR2 SNEGSKA (reference sequence). CDR3 length: 17 amino acids. In nucleotides, the CDR3 is TGCAGTGCTAGACCATCAAGGGGGCAGGGGGCCAAAAACATTCAGTACTTC. Its protein is CSARPSRGQGAKNIQYF.

The chain combines TRBV7-6 with TRBJ2-2, with no clear D. Per the germline V gene, CDR1 is SGHVS and CDR2 is FNYEAQ. V lost 5 bases and J lost 1, with 8 bases in between. CDR3 size: 14 residues. CDR3 sequence: CASSKIGNTGELFF. The CDR3 bases are TGTGCCAGCAGCAAAATCGGGAACACCGGGGAGCTGTTTTTT.

This clonotype came up many times. This chain connects TRBV5-1 to TRBJ2-7; 13 nucleotides line up with TRBD2. This CDR3 contains 17 residues. Unmatched junction bases numbered 5, after V lost 2 bases and J lost 0 bases. The germline gives CDR1 SGHRS, CDR2 YFSETQ. DNA for the CDR3: TGCGCCAGCAGCTTCCGACTAGCGGGGGGAGACTCCTACGAGCAGTACTTC. Protein product: CASSFRLAGGDSYEQYF.

This clonotype was detected ten times or more. This chain links TRBV7-9 with TRBJ1-5; D is undetermined. Germline loops: CDR1 SEHNR, CDR2 FQNEAQ (reference sequence). This CDR3 is 16 amino acids long. V lost 2 bases to trimming and J lost 6 bases, with 17 bases between them. CDR3 DNA: TGTGCCAGCAGCTTAAGTTTCGGGCAGGAGGGTCAGCCCCAGCATTTT. This codes for CASSLSFGQEGQPQHF.

This clonotype has only one observation. The chain combines TRBV27 with TRBJ1-5; D is unclear. V lost 3 bases to trimming and J lost 3 bases, with 6 bases between them. Germline V gene sequence: CDR1 MNHEY, CDR2 SMNVEV (reference sequence). CDR3 length: 13 residues. The CDR3 DNA follows: TGTGCCAGCAGTTTGCGGGACAATCAGCCCCAGCATTTT. It codes for CASSLRDNQPQHF.